The 26 T cell receptor beta chains below were found in one sample sequenced in a study of T cells in Graves' hyperthyroidism and ophthalmopathy. Amplified TCR beta CDR3 regions derived from RNA transcripts. The HTBI set primed first-round TCR CDR3 RT-PCR. TCRdb used MiXCR to reprocess the multiplex PCR reads, holding one entry per CDR3 protein. The sample gives roughly 500,000 distinct CDR3 sequences, 46% of which show up once; approximately 44% is in the top ten. Source material: peripheral blood or thyroid tissue (not recorded which). These receptors were obtained from an adult woman with Graves' disease, either hyperthyroidism or ophthalmopathy (not recorded which).

The rearrangement joins TRBV5-1 to TRBJ1-2; TRBD1 matches 7 bases. Germline CDR1 is SGHRS and CDR2 is YFSETQ. J lost 8 bases, V lost 0 bases, and 7 bases had no gene match. CDR3 length: 14 residues. The CDR3 DNA is TGCGCCAGCAGCTTGGAAGCAGGGGGTTACGGCTACACCTTC. Amino acids: CASSLEAGGYGYTF.

Concerning this clonotype itself: The junction does not match germline at one end; this may be a read error. The J gene is TRBJ2-7, the V gene TRBV7-9; D gene ambiguous. The CDR3 extends over 16 amino acids. Germline lookup yields CDR1 SEHNR and CDR2 FQNEAQ (reference sequence). CDR3 nucleotide sequence: TGCGCCACCCAGGCCGAACTAACTCTATCCTCCTACGAGCAGTACTTC. It codes for CATQAELTLSSYEQYF.

The gene calls are TRBV7-2 and TRBJ2-7, with D uncertain. The CDR3 runs to 14 residues. Trimming pared 3 bases from V and 0 bases from J, leaving 9 bases between. The germline CDR1 and CDR2 sequences are SGHTA and FQGNSA. This CDR3 is CASSFWDYSYEQYF. The CDR3 nucleotides read TGTGCCAGCAGCTTCTGGGATTACTCCTACGAGCAGTACTTC.

Comments on this clonotype: It is likely a read error, because the conserved phenylalanine at the end of the CDR3 is missing. No DNA is shown, since the ends of the CDR3 on it are uncertain; the CDR3 is the one TCRdb lists. The rearrangement uses TRBV10-3 and TRBJ1-3. The length of the CDR3 is 8 amino acids, counting both ends. Germline CDR1 ENHRY, CDR2 SYGVKD. CDR3 residues: CAISESLG.

This clonotype was detected a few times. Since a much larger clone is just one base distant, this may be a read error. The CDR3 DNA reads as TGTGCCACCCGACTAGCGGGAGAGGCCTGCGAGCAGTACTTC. Protein product: CATRLAGEACEQYF. V and J are TRBV6-5 and TRBJ2-7; 12 bases match TRBD2. V lost 10 bases and J lost 6; bases outside the gene matches: 10. CDR3 length: 14 residues. CDR1 is MNHEY, CDR2 SVGAGI, per germline.

This clonotype was seen only once. This rearrangement joins TRBV12-3 or TRBV12-4 to TRBJ2-1; 9 bases map to TRBD2. V lost 6 bases and J lost 3; bases outside the gene matches: 6. This CDR3 region has 15 residues. CDR3 coding DNA: TGTGCCAGCAGCGCTCTTAGCGGGGGCTACAATGAGCAGTTCTTC. Residues: CASSALSGGYNEQFF.

The rearrangement joins TRBV5-8 to TRBJ2-1; 9 bases are a match to TRBD2. The CDR3 spans 14 residues. V was clipped by 2 bases and J by 10 bases; unmatched bases: 7. Germline V gives CDR1 SGHTS, CDR2 YDEGEE. The CDR3 nucleotides are TGTGCCAGCAGCTTAGCGGGAGGCCATGGGGAGCAGTTCTTC. It is translated as CASSLAGGHGEQFF.

This rearrangement joins TRBV5-1 to TRBJ1-1; tentative D call: TRBD1 (5 bases). This CDR3 is built from 15 residues. V was trimmed by 4 bases and J by 6 bases, leaving 19 bases between them. Per germline, CDR1 SGHRS and CDR2 YFSETQ. The CDR3 bases are TGCGCCAGCAGCCGCGGTCCAGGGCACGTATCTGAAGCTTTCTTT. Translating it yields CASSRGPGHVSEAFF.

CDR3 sequence reads: CATSQRIGRPYEQYF. Here the CDR3 DNA reads TGTGCCACCAGCCAAAGAATCGGCCGACCCTACGAGCAGTACTTC. The chain employs TRBV15 and TRBJ2-7; D is unclear. Germline V gene data show CDR1 as LNHNV and CDR2 as YYDKDF (reference sequence). CDR3 length: 15 amino acids. V lost 5 bases to trimming and J lost 2 bases, with 16 bases between them.

Note on this clonotype: The CDR3 does not end in the conserved phenylalanine or tryptophan, so this is likely a read error. V gene TRBV12-3 or TRBV12-4 combines with J gene TRBJ1-6; 9 nucleotides match TRBD1. The V gene end was trimmed by 6 bases and the J gene end by 10 bases; junction bases not matched to a gene: 13. CDR3 length: 16 amino acids. As DNA, the CDR3 is TGTGCCAGCAGGCTGAACACGGGACAGGGAGGGTCACCCCTCCACTCT. Its translation: CASRLNTGQGGSPLHS.

The rearrangement links TRBV11-2 to TRBJ2-2; D unresolved. CDR1 is SGHAT, CDR2 FQNNGV, per germline. Trimming removed 3 bases at V and 4 bases at J, with 12 bases between. The CDR3 consists of 15 residues. CDR3 residues: CASSFARPSTGELFF. The CDR3, as DNA: TGTGCCAGCAGCTTCGCCCGACCCAGCACCGGGGAGCTGTTTTTT.

The rearrangement uses TRBV7-9 and TRBJ2-1, with a possible D match to TRBD2 (6 bases). The V end was cut by 2 bases, the J end by 4 bases, with 9 bases between. The CDR3 is made up of 14 amino acids. Germline V gene sequence: CDR1 SEHNR, CDR2 FQNEAQ (reference sequence). CDR3 protein: CASSLSGGYNEQFF. Written as DNA, the CDR3 is TGTGCCAGCAGCTTATCCGGGGGTTACAATGAGCAGTTCTTC.

This chain uses TRBV7-9 with TRBJ1-4; 11 nucleotides match TRBD1. Germline V gives CDR1 SEHNR, CDR2 FQNEAQ (reference sequence). J was trimmed by 0 bases and V by 5 bases; bases with no gene match: 5. The CDR3 length is 17 residues. The CDR3 loop is CASSHRDRGATNEKLFF. CDR3 bases: TGTGCCAGCAGCCACCGGGACAGGGGGGCAACTAATGAAAAACTGTTTTTT. The full variable domain, rest sourced from reference TRBV7-9 and TRBJ1-4, is DTGVSQNPRHKITKRGQNVTFRCDPISEHNRLYWYRQTLGQGPEFLTYFQNEAQLEKSRLLSDRFSAERPKGSFSTLEIQRTEQGDSAMYLCASSHRDRGATNEKLFFGSGTQLSVL.

The chain links TRBV11-3 to TRBJ2-5, with 8 bases aligning to TRBD2. The CDR3 spans 16 residues. After removal of 3 bases from V and 5 bases from J, the junction contained 11 bases not matched to a gene. Germline V gene sequence: CDR1 SGHNT, CDR2 YENEEA. The CDR3 coding sequence is TGTGCCAGCAGCTTGACTAGCGCGAACACCGGGGAGACCCAGTACTTC. Protein sequence: CASSLTSANTGETQYF.

This clonotype occurred many times. V is TRBV9 and J is TRBJ2-5; perhaps TRBD2 as D (6 bases). The V end was cut by 2 bases, the J end by 4 bases, with 12 bases between. The CDR3 covers 14 residues. The germline CDR1 and CDR2 sequences are SGDLS and YYNGEE. The CDR3 DNA reads TGTGCCAGCAGCGTTGATCGGGGAGGAGAGACCCAGTACTTC. This translates into CASSVDRGGETQYF.

This clonotype is categorized as medium-sized (0.01 to 0.1%). The rearrangement joins TRBV10-3 to TRBJ1-3; no reliable D call. The CDR3 spans 13 residues. Trimming took 6 bases from V and 0 from J, leaving 6 bases between them. Germline CDR1 is ENHRY and CDR2 is SYGVKD. The CDR3 DNA sequence: TGTGCCATCAGGCACTACTCTGGAAACACCATATATTTT. It encodes CAIRHYSGNTIYF.

This clonotype was counted only a few times. The chain couples TRBV9 to TRBJ1-6, with 9 bases that match TRBD1. CDR1 SGDLS and CDR2 YYNGEE come from the germline V gene. The CDR3 loop spans 14 amino acids. With V trimmed by 4 bases and J by 10 bases, 6 bases remained unmatched. The CDR3 protein is CASSRDRAGSPLHF. The DNA for the CDR3 is TGTGCCAGCAGCCGGGACAGGGCAGGATCACCCCTCCACTTT.

The V call is TRBV2, the J call TRBJ1-5, with 8 bases identical to TRBD1. V lost 4 bases to trimming and J lost 4 bases; unmatched junction nucleotides: 6. The germline gives CDR1 SNHLY, CDR2 FYNNEI. The CDR3 loop spans 15 amino acids. CDR3 residues: CASSAGQGINQPQHF. Here the CDR3 DNA reads TGTGCCAGCAGTGCTGGACAGGGAATTAATCAGCCCCAGCATTTT.

The chain couples TRBV9 to TRBJ1-3, with a weak D call TRBD1 (6 bases). The length of the CDR3 is 14 residues. The germline V gene has CDR1 SGDLS and CDR2 YYNGEE. Trimming shortened V by 5 bases and J by 2 bases, and 11 bases separated the two germline ends. CDR3 DNA sequence: TGTGCCAGCAGACCCCCAGGGGCTGGAAACACCATATATTTT. As protein: CASRPPGAGNTIYF.

This clonotype was observed a few times. The chain couples TRBV20-1 to TRBJ1-3; D is unclear. V lost 2 bases to trimming and J lost 0 bases, with 8 bases between them. Germline-derived CDR1 and CDR2 are DFQATT and SNEGSKA (reference sequence). The CDR3 totals 14 residues. The CDR3 loop is CSARSGSSGNTIYF. In DNA, the CDR3 is TGCAGTGCTAGAAGCGGGAGCTCTGGAAACACCATATATTTT.

This clonotype was observed a handful of times. The chain uses TRBV28 and TRBJ1-2; D is possibly TRBD1 (5 bases). Germline values: CDR1 MDHEN, CDR2 SYDVKM. The CDR3 length is 12 residues. The germline V and J ends were trimmed by 8 bases and 5 bases, with 12 bases remaining between them. Here the CDR3 DNA reads TGTGCCAGCTTGGGGGAGGATTATGGCTACACCTTC. Translation gives CASLGEDYGYTF.

This clonotype was counted ten times or more. The CDR3 DNA is TGTGCCAGCACGGGGTCGGGCAATCAGCCCCAGCATTTT. This encodes CASTGSGNQPQHF. The rearrangement links TRBV6-2 or TRBV6-3 to TRBJ1-5; no definite D call. The CDR3 spans 13 residues. Per germline, CDR1 MNHEY and CDR2 SVGEGT. Trimming shortened V by 7 bases and J by 2 bases, and 9 bases separated the two germline ends.

J is TRBJ1-1 and V is TRBV29-1; TRBD1 is a possible D gene (6 bases). V dropped 0 bases and J dropped 6 bases, with 20 bases sitting between them. Germline V gene sequence: CDR1 SQVTM, CDR2 ANQGSEA. The CDR3 runs 16 residues. Written as DNA, the CDR3 is TGCAGCGTTGAAGAGGCGCTTTCACAGGGAAGGGCTGAAGCTTTCTTT. Translated, it gives CSVEEALSQGRAEAFF.

This clonotype was counted between two and nine times. With a much larger clone just one base away, this may be a read error. The chain couples TRBV11-1 to TRBJ2-5, with D maybe TRBD1 (5 bases). V lost 0 bases to trimming and J lost 6 bases, with 11 bases between them. Germline CDR1 reads SGHAT; CDR2 reads FQDESV (reference sequence). The CDR3 sequence is 14 residues long. DNA for the CDR3: TGTGCCAGCAGCTTAGCTGCAGGGCGGAAGACCCAGTACTTC. Translation gives CASSLAAGRKTQYF.

The chain recombines TRBV7-8 with TRBJ2-5, with D possibly being TRBD1 (6 bases). This CDR3 is 16 amino acids long. V gave up 5 bases and J gave up 5 bases, with 21 bases separating them. CDR1 SGHVS and CDR2 FQNEAQ come from the germline V gene. CDR3 nucleotide sequence: TGTGCCAGCAGCGCCAGCAGCCAACGTCAGGGGGAGACCCAGTACTTC. Its protein product is CASSASSQRQGETQYF.

This clonotype appeared a few times. V usage is TRBV9 and J usage is TRBJ1-2; perhaps TRBD1 as D (6 bases). Germline-derived CDR1 and CDR2 are SGDLS and YYNGEE. V was cut by 7 bases and J by 3 bases, with 22 bases left in between. This CDR3 is 16 amino acids long. The DNA for the CDR3 is TGTGCCAGCTCAAGTCTTTCGCAGGGGTCGGACTATGGCTACACCTTC. Protein: CASSSLSQGSDYGYTF.